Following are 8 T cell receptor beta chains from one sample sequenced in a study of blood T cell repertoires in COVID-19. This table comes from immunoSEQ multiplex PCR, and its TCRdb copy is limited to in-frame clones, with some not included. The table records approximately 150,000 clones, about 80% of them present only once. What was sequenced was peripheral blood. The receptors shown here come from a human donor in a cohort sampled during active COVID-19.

CDR3 sequence (DNA): TGTGCCAGCAGCCTCCGCGGGGGTACGCAGTATTTT. This translates into CASSLRGGTQYF. The rearrangement links TRBV6-5 to TRBJ2-3, with 7 bases lining up with TRBD2. Unmatched junction bases numbered 5, after V lost 6 bases and J lost 8 bases. Germline CDR1 MNHEY, CDR2 SVGAGI. This CDR3 comprises 12 residues.

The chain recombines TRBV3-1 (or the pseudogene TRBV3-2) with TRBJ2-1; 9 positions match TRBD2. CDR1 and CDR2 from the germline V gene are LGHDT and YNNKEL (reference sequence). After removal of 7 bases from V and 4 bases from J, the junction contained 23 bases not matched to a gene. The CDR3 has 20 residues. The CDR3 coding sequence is TGTGCCAGCACCCCGGAGCCAAAAGATGTGGGGACTAGCCGATACAATGAGCAGTTCTTC. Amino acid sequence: CASTPEPKDVGTSRYNEQFF.

CDR3 amino acids: CASSREGTGLNTEAFF. CDR3 bases: TGTGCCAGCAGCCGGGAAGGGACAGGGCTGAACACTGAAGCTTTCTTT. The rearrangement links TRBV3-1 (or the pseudogene TRBV3-2) to TRBJ1-1, with 9 bases lining up with TRBD1. V gave up 4 bases and J gave up 0 bases; unmatched junction bases: 6. The CDR3 sequence is 16 residues long. Germline V gene data show CDR1 as LGHDT and CDR2 as YNNKEL (reference sequence).

CDR3 loop: CASRVSAGGSYNEQFF. The DNA of the CDR3 is TGTGCCAGCAGAGTCTCCGCGGGAGGCTCCTACAATGAGCAGTTCTTC. The V call is TRBV2, the J call TRBJ2-1, with 8 nucleotides matching TRBD2. With 6 bases clipped from V and 0 bases from J, the junction kept 7 bases outside the gene matches. CDR3 length: 16 residues. Germline V gene data show CDR1 as SNHLY and CDR2 as FYNNEI.

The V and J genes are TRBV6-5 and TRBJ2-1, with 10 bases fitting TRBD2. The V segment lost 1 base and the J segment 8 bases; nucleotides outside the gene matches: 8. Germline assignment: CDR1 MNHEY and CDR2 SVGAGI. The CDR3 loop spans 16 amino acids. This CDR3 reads CASSYWASGSTDEQFF. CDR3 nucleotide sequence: TGTGCCAGCAGTTACTGGGCTAGCGGGAGTACGGATGAGCAGTTCTTC.

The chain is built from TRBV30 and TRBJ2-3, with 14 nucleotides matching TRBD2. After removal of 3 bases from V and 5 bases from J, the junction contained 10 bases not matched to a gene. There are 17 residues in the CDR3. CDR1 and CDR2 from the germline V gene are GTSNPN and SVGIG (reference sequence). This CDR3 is CAWRAKGLAGAKDTQYF. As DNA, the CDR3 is TGTGCCTGGAGAGCAAAGGGACTAGCGGGGGCAAAAGATACGCAGTATTTT.

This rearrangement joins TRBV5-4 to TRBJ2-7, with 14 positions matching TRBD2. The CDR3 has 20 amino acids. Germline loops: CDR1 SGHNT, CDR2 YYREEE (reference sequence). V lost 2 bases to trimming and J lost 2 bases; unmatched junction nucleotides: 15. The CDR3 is CASSFALRLAGGGAAYEQYV. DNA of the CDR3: TGTGCCAGCAGCTTCGCCCTACGACTAGCGGGAGGGGGGGCGGCCTACGAGCAGTACGTC.

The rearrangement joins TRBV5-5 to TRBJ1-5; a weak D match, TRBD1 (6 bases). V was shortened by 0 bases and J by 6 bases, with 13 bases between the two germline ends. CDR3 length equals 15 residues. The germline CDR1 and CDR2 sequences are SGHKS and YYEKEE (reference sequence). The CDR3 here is CASSLETGRRQPQHF. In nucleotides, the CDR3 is TGTGCCAGCAGCTTGGAGACAGGAAGGCGTCAGCCCCAGCATTTT.